There are a few counts of the clone carrying this T cell receptor (beta chain). Its cognate antigen is unknown. TCRB transcripts that were expressed got sequenced, as all of the isolated RNA had been reverse transcribed. The table came from immunoSEQ multiplex PCR; TCRdb's copy has only in-frame clones and leaves some out. Of some 48,000 clones listed, roughly 47% were seen once; the top ten hold 0.13%. This specimen belongs to a study of beta chain features in type 1 diabetes. The study's findings and limits: For Type 1 diabetes patients, all four CD4+ subsets carried TCRB CDR3s that were moderately but significantly shorter. Researchers could not determine here whether HLA type influences TCRB rearrangement. In the patient group, naive, central memory and Treg TCRB repertoires seemed more alike than in the healthy donor group.

The germline gives CDR1 KGHSH, CDR2 LQKENI. CDR3 length: 17 residues. Trimming stripped 2 bases from V and 0 bases from J, with 14 bases between. This clonotype was obtained from a man aged 25 to 45 with type 1 diabetes. The V call is TRBV18, the J call TRBJ1-5, with a possible D match to TRBD1 (5 bases). The sample was stem cell memory CD4+ T cells from blood. CDR3 bases: TGTGCCAGCTCACCAAAGGGTCGGGGGTATAGCAATCAGCCCCAGCATTTT. Amino acid sequence: CASSPKGRGYSNQPQHF.